The clone carrying this T cell receptor (beta chain) was detected only once. TCRdb's copy holds only in-frame clones and misses some; the assay was immunoSEQ multiplex PCR. The data hold 100,000 to 150,000 clones, with less than 95% observed a single time. The sample belongs to a study of OX40 agonist ivuxolimab in advanced cancers. This TCR derives from an adult with an advanced solid tumor such as melanoma, head and neck, liver or kidney cancer. The source material was CD4+ or CD8+ T cells sorted from blood, sampled in a trial of the OX40 agonist ivuxolimab.

CDR3 DNA: TGTGCCAGCAGCCCCGAGACCGACAGGCTTGGGGGCTACACCTTC. Translating it yields CASSPETDRLGGYTF. The chain couples TRBV4-2 to TRBJ1-2; tentatively, D is TRBD1 (6 bases). Germline V lookup: CDR1 LGHNA, CDR2 YNFKEQ. This CDR3 is built from 15 residues. The germline V and J ends were trimmed by 4 bases and 8 bases, with 20 bases remaining between them.